The T cell receptor beta chain under discussion was sequenced for a study of T cell repertoires in cytomegalovirus infection. Across the whole study: Matching HLA type and CMV infection were both indicated by public TCR beta signatures. Points from the study as a whole: CMV carriers with the relevant HLA were identified by cumulative public TCR beta family frequency. Within the response measured ex vivo, HLA-C-restricted CMV-specific TCR beta clonotypes were dominant.

Note on this clonotype: Its cognate antigen is unknown.

MiXCR, applied by TCRdb to the reads, yields one record per CDR3 protein. The sample yields roughly 760,000 distinct CDR3 sequences, about a third seen once. This CDR3 is built from 16 residues. The V and J ends lost 0 bases and 6 bases respectively, with 16 bases between them. CDR1 is SGHKS, CDR2 YYEKEE, per germline (reference sequence). This receptor was identified in a human donor in good health (CMV status not recorded). Some clones in this sample may be carry-over from other donors' samples. Sequencing was performed on PBMCs. This rearrangement joins TRBV5-5 to TRBJ2-1, with D maybe TRBD1 (6 bases). In nucleotides, the CDR3 is TGTGCCAGCAGCTTGGCCCCAGGGGCCCGTTCCAATGAGCAGTTCTTC. As protein: CASSLAPGARSNEQFF. Full variable domain (missing parts from reference TRBV5-5 and TRBJ2-1): DAGVTQSPTHLIKTRGQQVTLRCSPISGHKSVSWYQQVLGQGPQFIFQYYEKEERGRGNFPDRFSARQFPNYSSELNVNALLLGDSALYLCASSLAPGARSNEQFFGPGTRLTVL.